This TCR beta chain appears in the sequencing data of a study of OX40 agonist ivuxolimab in advanced cancers. On the study more broadly: Dose-escalation patients suffered from hepatocellular carcinoma, melanoma, renal cell or head and neck cancer. General observations from the study: At 0.1 to 3.0 mg/kg, CD4+ and CD8+ blood T cells expanded clonally by week 6.

Assay used: immunoSEQ multiplex PCR; TCRdb lists only in-frame clones, some missing. This sample carries some 76,000 clones, about 85% of them seen once, and the ten largest clones take under 2%. As regards this clone: Antigen: not known.

Exclusion of a patient followed from autoimmune disease history or systemic immunosuppression. The origin of this receptor is an adult with an advanced solid tumor such as melanoma, head and neck, liver or kidney cancer. The material was CD4+ or CD8+ T cells sorted from blood, obtained in a trial of the OX40 agonist ivuxolimab.

The CDR3 loop is CAWERGGGTGELFF. The CDR3 DNA sequence: TGTGCCTGGGAGCGGGGGGGCGGCACCGGGGAGCTGTTTTTT. The chain has TRBV30 and TRBJ2-2; TRBD2 agrees at 10 bases. Germline values: CDR1 GTSNPN, CDR2 SVGIG (reference sequence). The J segment lost 4 bases and the V segment lost 5 bases, leaving 4 bases of the junction unmatched. The CDR3 contains 14 residues.